This T cell receptor beta chain was sequenced during a study of Ad26.COV2.S vaccination and SARS-CoV-2 variants. Background on the study: Ad26.COV2.S was injected intramuscularly once or twice, 56 days apart.

Trimming took off 0 bases at V and 4 bases at J, with 11 bases between the two ends. This CDR3 comprises 14 residues. Germline V lookup: CDR1 SGHRS, CDR2 YFSETQ. Repertoires were generated with immunoSEQ multiplex PCR, while TCRdb's copy carries only in-frame clones and drops some. The data contain 300,000 to 350,000 clones, around four fifths of them seen just once; the ten biggest clones take up approximately 2.2%. Concerning this clone itself: Its antigen is currently unknown. This sample includes further DNA sequences coding for the same CDR3.

The study's findings and limits: Measurement of non-spike TCR breadth gave similar results in vaccine and placebo recipients.

Regarding treatment: around 19 received Ad26.COV2.S at low or high dose, single or two shots; about five received placebo; per-sample allocation not given. After the first vaccine or placebo injection, samples were drawn on day 63. Recruitment in Boston yielded a donor of adult age, 18-55 years. Wuhan-strain SARS-CoV-2 spike was expressed by the Ad26 vector that made up the vaccine. The rearrangement links TRBV5-1 to TRBJ2-7; D remains unclear. This material consisted of peripheral blood, taken in a trial of Ad26.COV2.S vaccine versus placebo. This TCR was recovered from a person between 18 and 65 years old who received the Ad26.COV2.S COVID-19 vaccine or a placebo. The CDR3 protein is CASSLDGSSYEQYF. For the CDR3, the DNA is TGCGCCAGCAGCTTGGACGGCTCTTCTTACGAGCAGTACTTC.